These 23 T cell receptor beta chains were sequenced from one sample in a study of CD8 T cell repertoires and HIV-1 epitope variants. The table came from immunoSEQ multiplex PCR; TCRdb's copy has only in-frame clones and leaves some out. The repertoire has under 100,000 clones, roughly four fifths of them found once; the top ten carry 25% to 30%. What was sequenced was uncultured baseline CD8+ T cells from peripheral blood mononuclear cells (PBMCs). These receptors came from a male donor with HIV.

The chain couples TRBV27 to TRBJ2-7; D remains ambiguous. Trimming took 6 bases from V and 5 from J, leaving 17 bases between them. The length of the CDR3 is 14 residues. Germline CDR1 MNHEY, CDR2 SMNVEV (reference sequence). The CDR3 DNA is TGTGCCAGCAGCCGGTTGGCGCCCGAGGACGAGCAGTACTTC. Its protein product is CASSRLAPEDEQYF.

The chain combines TRBV27 with TRBJ2-7; 7 bases are a match to TRBD1. V lost 6 bases to trimming and J lost 3 bases; unmatched junction nucleotides: 11. CDR3 size: 15 residues. Looked up from germline, CDR1 is MNHEY and CDR2 is SMNVEV (reference sequence). CDR3 loop: CASRIVGQGVYEQYF. DNA for the CDR3: TGTGCCAGCAGGATCGTGGGGCAGGGGGTCTACGAGCAGTACTTC.

The chain uses TRBV29-1 and TRBJ1-1; TRBD1 is a possible D gene (6 bases). This CDR3 has 13 residues. Per the germline V gene, CDR1 is SQVTM and CDR2 is ANQGSEA. V dropped 4 bases and J dropped 3 bases, with 12 bases sitting between them. CDR3 protein: CSVVGGTHTEAFF. In DNA, the CDR3 is TGCAGCGTTGTAGGGGGGACTCACACTGAAGCTTTCTTT.

The chain links TRBV5-6 to TRBJ1-5; D may be TRBD1 (6 bases). Germline V CDR1 and CDR2: SGHDT, YYEEEE. This CDR3 contains 15 residues. Trimming left V 3 bases short and J 7 bases short, with 17 bases between. CDR3 sequence: CASSWGGGGYQPQHF. The CDR3 nucleotides read TGTGCCAGCAGCTGGGGTGGAGGGGGTTACCAGCCCCAGCATTTT. The complete variable domain, with remaining parts taken from reference TRBV5-6 and TRBJ1-5, reads DAGVTQSPTHLIKTRGQQVTLRCSPKSGHDTVSWYQQALGQGPQFIFQYYEEEERQRGNFPDRFSGHQFPNYSSELNVNALLLGDSALYLCASSWGGGGYQPQHFGDGTRLSIL.

The gene calls are TRBV6-5 and TRBJ1-3; 8 nucleotides match TRBD1. The junction had 6 bases not matched to a gene; V was cut back by 6 bases and J by 2 bases. CDR3 length: 15 amino acids. CDR1 is MNHEY and CDR2 is SVGAGI in the germline V gene. CDR3 in DNA: TGTGCCAGCAGCTACGCGACAGGGGCTGGAAACACCATATATTTT. Translating gives CASSYATGAGNTIYF.

The chain is built from TRBV5-1 and TRBJ2-7; 7 nucleotides agree with TRBD1. Germline assignment: CDR1 SGHRS and CDR2 YFSETQ. The ends lost 1 base at V and 5 bases at J; junction bases unmatched: 6. The CDR3 is 14 amino acids. CDR3 region: CASSLTTGFDEQYF. The CDR3, as DNA: TGCGCCAGCAGCTTGACGACAGGGTTCGACGAGCAGTACTTC. The complete variable domain, with remaining parts taken from reference TRBV5-1 and TRBJ2-7, reads KAGVTQTPRYLIKTRGQQVTLSCSPISGHRSVSWYQQTPGQGLQFLFEYFSETQRNKGNFPGRFSGRQFSNSRSEMNVSTLELGDSALYLCASSLTTGFDEQYFGPGTRLTVT.

CDR3 region: CASSPVLGAKNIQYF. CDR3 DNA sequence: TGCGCCAGCAGCCCGGTTTTGGGGGCCAAAAACATTCAGTACTTC. The rearrangement joins TRBV5-1 to TRBJ2-4; no firm D call. Germline-derived CDR1 and CDR2 are SGHRS and YFSETQ. The CDR3 consists of 15 residues. The V end lost 4 bases, the J end lost 1 base, and 12 bases lay between the germline ends.

This clone was found a few times. This sequence joins TRBV30 and TRBJ1-5, with D unclear. CDR1 is GTSNPN and CDR2 is SVGIG in the germline V gene (reference sequence). V dropped 5 bases and J dropped 3 bases, with 11 bases sitting between them. CDR3 size: 13 residues. The DNA for the CDR3 is TGTGCCTGGCGGGCCTCGGACAATCAGCCCCAGCATTTT. Protein sequence: CAWRASDNQPQHF.

The chain links TRBV5-1 to TRBJ2-3; possibly TRBD2 for D (6 bases). The germline gives CDR1 SGHRS, CDR2 YFSETQ. The CDR3 is 16 residues long. Trimming took off 4 bases at V and 0 bases at J, with 15 bases between the two ends. The CDR3 DNA follows: TGCGCCAGCAGCCGCGGGGCGAGATATAGCACAGATACGCAGTATTTT. Translating gives CASSRGARYSTDTQYF. Full variable domain (remainder filled in from reference TRBV5-1 and TRBJ2-3): KAGVTQTPRYLIKTRGQQVTLSCSPISGHRSVSWYQQTPGQGLQFLFEYFSETQRNKGNFPGRFSGRQFSNSRSEMNVSTLELGDSALYLCASSRGARYSTDTQYFGPGTRLTVL.

This clone was seen a single time. The chain joins TRBV28 to TRBJ2-6; D gene uncertain. Germline CDR1 and CDR2: MDHEN and SYDVKM. The CDR3 sequence is 19 residues long. Deletions cut 1 base from V and 4 bases from J, with 20 bases between. The CDR3 sequence: CASSLYGGRWSSGANVLTF. CDR3 nucleotide sequence: TGTGCCAGCAGTTTATACGGCGGCAGGTGGAGTTCCGGGGCCAACGTCCTGACTTTC.

The V call is TRBV19, the J call TRBJ2-1; 8 bases line up with TRBD1. This CDR3 has 14 residues. With V trimmed by 5 bases and J by 9 bases, 9 bases remained unmatched. CDR1 LNHDA and CDR2 SQIVND come from the germline V gene (reference sequence). The CDR3 DNA follows: TGTGCCAGTAGTGTGGACAGGGAAGGAGTTGAGCAGTTCTTC. Translated, it gives CASSVDREGVEQFF.

This chain links TRBV2 with TRBJ2-1; 7 bases align to TRBD1. Unmatched junction bases numbered 9, after V lost 3 bases and J lost 7 bases. The germline CDR1 and CDR2 sequences are SNHLY and FYNNEI. The length of the CDR3 is 15 residues. CDR3 DNA: TGTGCCAGCAGTGATTGGGCGGCAGGGGGTAATGAGCAGTTCTTC. Translation: CASSDWAAGGNEQFF.

J is TRBJ2-6 and V is TRBV7-2; the D is unclear. Trimming took off 6 bases at V and 0 bases at J, with 3 bases between the two ends. The CDR3 spans 13 residues. Looked up from germline, CDR1 is SGHTA and CDR2 is FQGNSA. DNA for the CDR3: TGTGCCAGCAGGCGCTCTGGGGCCAACGTCCTGACTTTC. Protein product: CASRRSGANVLTF.

The chain recombines TRBV10-3 with TRBJ2-1; maybe TRBD1 (5 bases). There are 17 residues in the CDR3. CDR1 ENHRY and CDR2 SYGVKD come from the germline V gene. Trimming took off 2 bases at V and 5 bases at J, with 19 bases between the two ends. This chain's CDR3 is CAISEGWGFETNNEQFF. In DNA, the CDR3 is TGTGCCATCAGTGAGGGTTGGGGCTTTGAGACCAACAATGAGCAGTTCTTC.

This clone was detected once. The CDR3 bases are TGTGCCAGCAGCTTACACGGTCCGGGGGCGGGTGACACTGAAGCTTTCTTT. Encoded protein: CASSLHGPGAGDTEAFF. The chain carries TRBV11-2 and TRBJ1-1; D possibly corresponds to TRBD1 (6 bases). Germline V gene sequence: CDR1 SGHAT, CDR2 FQNNGV. The V end was cut by 2 bases, the J end by 3 bases, with 19 bases between. CDR3 length: 17 residues.

In regard to this clone: The DNA is left out, because the CDR3 cannot be placed on it with certainty; the CDR3 is given as TCRdb lists it. The chain has TRBV19 and TRBJ1-5. From its first to its last residue, the CDR3 has 15 amino acids. Germline values: CDR1 LNHDA, CDR2 SQIVND (reference sequence). The CDR3 protein is CASSIGLGMGQPQHF.

In its sample, this clone was seen a few times. This sequence joins TRBV5-1 and TRBJ2-7; the D is unclear. Germline V CDR1 and CDR2: SGHRS, YFSETQ. Trimming removed 3 bases from V and 5 bases from J, with 6 bases in between. The CDR3 is 11 amino acids. The CDR3 bases are TGCGCCAGCAGCTCAACCAACGAGCAGTACTTC. Protein: CASSSTNEQYF.

This clone was found a few times. The rearrangement links TRBV9 to TRBJ2-7; D gene uncertain. With 4 bases removed from V and 3 bases from J, the gap between germline ends came to 11 bases. The CDR3 is made up of 13 amino acids. CDR1 and CDR2 from the germline V gene are SGDLS and YYNGEE. The DNA of the CDR3 is TGTGCCAGCAGCCCTCGTGGTGACTACGAGCAGTACTTC. Its translation is CASSPRGDYEQYF.

The chain recombines TRBV10-3 with TRBJ2-3; TRBD2 aligns across 9 bases. Germline lookup yields CDR1 ENHRY and CDR2 SYGVKD. V shed 4 bases and J 5 bases; nucleotides not matched to a gene: 4. CDR3 length equals 14 residues. In nucleotides, the CDR3 is TGTGCCATCAGTGTAGCGGGAGAGGTAGATACGCAGTATTTT. It encodes CAISVAGEVDTQYF.

V gene TRBV28 combines with J gene TRBJ2-6; tentatively, D is TRBD1 (5 bases). The ends were cut back, 6 bases at V and 2 bases at J, with 14 bases in the middle. The CDR3 contains 16 residues. CDR1 MDHEN and CDR2 SYDVKM come from the germline V gene. CDR3 protein: CASRGSQGAGANVLTF. CDR3 nucleotides: TGTGCCAGCAGAGGGTCGCAAGGGGCTGGGGCCAACGTCCTGACTTTC.

This clone was recorded a few times. The chain has TRBV5-8 and TRBJ2-1, with 7 bases matching TRBD1. The germline CDR1 and CDR2 sequences are SGHTS and YDEGEE. The junction had 4 bases not matched to a gene; V was cut back by 4 bases and J by 0 bases. This CDR3 is built from 15 residues. CDR3 protein: CASSPGQSSYNEQFF. CDR3 DNA sequence: TGTGCCAGCAGCCCGGGACAGAGCTCCTACAATGAGCAGTTCTTC.

V gene TRBV9 combines with J gene TRBJ1-5; 7 nucleotides agree with TRBD1. The ends lost 0 bases at V and 1 base at J; junction bases unmatched: 10. CDR1 is SGDLS and CDR2 is YYNGEE in the germline V gene. This CDR3 contains 18 residues. The CDR3 DNA is TGTGCCAGCAGCGTAGGGAGGGGGCGCGTATTCAGCAATCAGCCCCAGCATTTT. It translates to CASSVGRGRVFSNQPQHF.

The rearrangement joins TRBV28 to TRBJ2-2; D is unclear. Germline CDR1 is MDHEN and CDR2 is SYDVKM. V shed 10 bases and J shed 6 bases, with 9 bases lying between them. The CDR3 sequence is 11 residues long. CDR3 protein: CATDRSGELFF. The CDR3 nucleotides are TGTGCCACTGACCGTTCCGGGGAGCTGTTTTTT.